Listed below are T cell receptor beta chains from one sample, sequenced in a study of tumor-infiltrating lymphocytes in oesophageal squamous cell carcinoma. Each CDR3 protein is one row after TCRdb ran MiXCR on the PCR reads. This table holds over 10,000 distinct CDR3 sequences, roughly 47% found once. The sequenced sample consisted of normal esophageal tissue next to the tumor. Receptor source: a male donor with esophageal squamous cell carcinoma. The CDR3 runs from the conserved cysteine through the conserved F or W.

V: TRBV19; CDR3: CASGLTGGGYNEQFF
V: TRBV7-2; CDR3: CASSPRLGDQETQYF
V: TRBV5-3; CDR3: CASSFPSSGSYEQYF
V: TRBV28; CDR3: CASSRPSGQETQYF
V: TRBV7-8; CDR3: CASSLVPSPSYNEQFF
V: TRBV12-3/TRBV12-4; CDR3: CASSSWGVGLDPFF
V: TRBV6-8; CDR3: CASSYSPGGFETQYF
V: TRBV14; CDR3: CASSLIRQGRYEQYF
V: TRBV5-6; CDR3: CASSLRQGAAVLETQYF
V: TRBV6-1; CDR3: CASSEQNGLAKNIQYF
V: TRBV12-5; CDR3: CASGDAGTGGSITEAFF
V: TRBV28; CDR3: CASSSGTAIYNEQFF
V: TRBV20-1; CDR3: CSATGLAASTDTQYF
V: TRBV7-8; CDR3: CASSLVMDGYTF
V: TRBV7-9; CDR3: CASSEIGYEQYF
V: TRBV7-9; CDR3: CASSSGPSQQETQYF
V: TRBV6-1; CDR3: CASSERERRGNNEQFF
V: TRBV7-2; CDR3: CASSSSQGSGELFF
V: TRBV14; CDR3: CASSQTSGTTDTQYF
V: TRBV7-2; CDR3: CASSRDRGLETQYF
V: TRBV9; CDR3: CASSGARGGELFF
V: TRBV19; CDR3: CASSIDLADPWEQYF
V: TRBV7-9; CDR3: CASSSGQGYETQYF
V: TRBV7-9; CDR3: CASSLATGRYGQETQYF